The clone carrying this TCR beta chain was seen only once. Its specificity is unknown. The data were taken from a study of siplizumab effects on memory and regulatory T cells. Study-level results: The diversity of naive T cells seemed greater than that of memory cells, and their alloresponse contribution seemed major. Significantly reduced by siplizumab was the cumulative frequency of alloreactive sequences, namely those traceable to unstimulated CD4+ memory cells. Assignment of a naive or memory phenotype failed for roughly 80-96% of the proliferating CD4+ or CD8+ clones. Mappable CD4+ clones that were alloreactive averaged approximately 69% Treg-derived with siplizumab versus approximately 29% in controls.

Here immunoSEQ multiplex PCR was the method, and the copy in TCRdb shows in-frame clones only, minus some. This sample has 100,000 or so clones, with 85% to 95% found just once. The V segment lost 5 bases and the J segment 0 bases; nucleotides outside the gene matches: 18. Germline loops: CDR1 MDHEN, CDR2 SYDVKM. This CDR3 is built from 19 residues. The chain uses TRBV28 and TRBJ2-7, with 8 bases matching TRBD2. This TCR derives from a human donor in good health. Sequencing input: non-Treg CD4+ T cells sorted from blood. In DNA form, the CDR3 reads TGTGCCAGCAGTGCAGGACTAGGCGGGAGGCCTAAAAGCTCCTACGAGCAGTACTTC. It encodes CASSAGLGGRPKSSYEQYF.